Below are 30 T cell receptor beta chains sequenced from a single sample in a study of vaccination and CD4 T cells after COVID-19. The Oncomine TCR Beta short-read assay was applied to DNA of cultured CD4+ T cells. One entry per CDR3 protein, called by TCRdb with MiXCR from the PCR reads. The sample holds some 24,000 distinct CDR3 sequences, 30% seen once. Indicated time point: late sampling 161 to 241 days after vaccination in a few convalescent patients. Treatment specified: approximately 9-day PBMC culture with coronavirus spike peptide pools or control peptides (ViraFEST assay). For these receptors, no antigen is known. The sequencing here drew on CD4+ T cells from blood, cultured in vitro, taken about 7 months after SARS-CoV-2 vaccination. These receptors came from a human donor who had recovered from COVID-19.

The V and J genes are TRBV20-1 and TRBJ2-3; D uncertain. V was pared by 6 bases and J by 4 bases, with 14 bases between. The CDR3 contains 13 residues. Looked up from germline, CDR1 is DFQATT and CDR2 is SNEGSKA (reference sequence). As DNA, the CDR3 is TGCAGTGCAAAACTTATCGGGCCAGATACGCAGTATTTT. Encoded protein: CSAKLIGPDTQYF.

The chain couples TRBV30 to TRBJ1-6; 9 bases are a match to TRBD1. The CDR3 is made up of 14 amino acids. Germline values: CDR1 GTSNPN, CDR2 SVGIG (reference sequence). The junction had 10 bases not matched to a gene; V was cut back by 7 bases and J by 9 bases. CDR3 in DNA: TGTGCCTACGACAAACAGGGGGCCTTTTCACCCCTCCACTTT. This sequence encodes CAYDKQGAFSPLHF.

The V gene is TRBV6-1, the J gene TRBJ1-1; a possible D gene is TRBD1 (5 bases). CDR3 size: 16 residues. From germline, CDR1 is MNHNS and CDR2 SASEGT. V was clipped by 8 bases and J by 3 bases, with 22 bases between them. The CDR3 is CASLSRGERGDTEAFF. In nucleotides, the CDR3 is TGTGCCAGCCTTTCCCGGGGGGAGAGAGGGGACACTGAAGCTTTCTTT.

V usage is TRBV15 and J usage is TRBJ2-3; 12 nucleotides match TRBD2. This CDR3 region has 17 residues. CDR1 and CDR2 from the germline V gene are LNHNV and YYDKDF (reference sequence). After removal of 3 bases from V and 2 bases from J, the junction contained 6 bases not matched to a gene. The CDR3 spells CATSRTSGSTTTDTQYF. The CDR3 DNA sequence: TGTGCCACCAGCAGGACTAGCGGGAGCACTACCACAGATACGCAGTATTTT.

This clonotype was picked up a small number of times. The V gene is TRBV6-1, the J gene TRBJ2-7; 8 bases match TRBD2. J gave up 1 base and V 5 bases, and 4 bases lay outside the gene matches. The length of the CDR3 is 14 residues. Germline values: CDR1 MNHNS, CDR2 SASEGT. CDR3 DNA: TGTGCCAGCAGTACCCAGCGGGGGTCCTACGAGCAGTACTTC. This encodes CASSTQRGSYEQYF.

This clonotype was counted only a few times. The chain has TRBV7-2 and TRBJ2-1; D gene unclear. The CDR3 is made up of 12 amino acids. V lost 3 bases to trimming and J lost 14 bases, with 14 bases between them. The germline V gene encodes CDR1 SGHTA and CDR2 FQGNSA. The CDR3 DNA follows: TGTGCCAGCAGCTTTTTAGACCGCGGAAAGTTCTTC. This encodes CASSFLDRGKFF.

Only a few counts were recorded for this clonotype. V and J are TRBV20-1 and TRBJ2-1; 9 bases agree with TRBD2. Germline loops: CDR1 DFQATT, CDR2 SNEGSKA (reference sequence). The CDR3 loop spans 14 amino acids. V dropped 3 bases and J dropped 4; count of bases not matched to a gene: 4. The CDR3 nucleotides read TGCAGTGCTAGTCGGCGGGAGGGGTACAATGAGCAGTTCTTC. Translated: CSASRREGYNEQFF.

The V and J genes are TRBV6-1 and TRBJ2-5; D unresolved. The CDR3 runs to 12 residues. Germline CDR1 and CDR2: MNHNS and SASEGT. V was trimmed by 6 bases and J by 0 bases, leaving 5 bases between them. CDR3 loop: CASRRNQETQYF. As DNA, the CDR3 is TGTGCCAGCAGGAGAAACCAAGAGACCCAGTACTTC.

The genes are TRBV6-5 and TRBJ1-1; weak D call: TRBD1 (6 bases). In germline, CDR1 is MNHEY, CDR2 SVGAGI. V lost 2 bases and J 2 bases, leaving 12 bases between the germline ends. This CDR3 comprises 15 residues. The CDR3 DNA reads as TGTGCCAGCAGTTACGGGGGCGGACGAAACACTGAAGCTTTCTTT. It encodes CASSYGGGRNTEAFF.

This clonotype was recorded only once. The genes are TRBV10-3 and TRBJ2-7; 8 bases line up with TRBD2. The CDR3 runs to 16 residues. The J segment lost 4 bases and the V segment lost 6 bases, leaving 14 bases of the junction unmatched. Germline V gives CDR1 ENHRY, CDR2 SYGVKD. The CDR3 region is CAISTGTGTSLYEQYF. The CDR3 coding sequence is TGTGCCATCAGCACGGGAACCGGGACTAGTCTATACGAGCAGTACTTC.

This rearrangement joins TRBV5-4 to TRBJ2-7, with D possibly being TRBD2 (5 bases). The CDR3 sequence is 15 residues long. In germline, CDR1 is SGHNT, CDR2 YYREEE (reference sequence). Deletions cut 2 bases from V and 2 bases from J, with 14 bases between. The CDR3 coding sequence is TGTGCCAGCAGCTTAGGCGGGTCAGGAACCTACGAGCAGTACTTC. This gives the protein CASSLGGSGTYEQYF.

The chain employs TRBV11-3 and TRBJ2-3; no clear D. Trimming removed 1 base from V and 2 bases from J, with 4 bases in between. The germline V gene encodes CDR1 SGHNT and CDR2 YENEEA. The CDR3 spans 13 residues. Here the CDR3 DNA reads TGTGCCAGCAGCTTAGGAGACACAGATACGCAGTATTTT. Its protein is CASSLGDTDTQYF. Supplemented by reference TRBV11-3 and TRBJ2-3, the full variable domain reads EAGVVQSPRYKIIEKKQPVAFWCNPISGHNTLYWYLQNLGQGPELLIRYENEEAVDDSQLPKDRFSAERLKGVDSTLKIQPAELGDSAVYLCASSLGDTDTQYFGPGTRLTVL.

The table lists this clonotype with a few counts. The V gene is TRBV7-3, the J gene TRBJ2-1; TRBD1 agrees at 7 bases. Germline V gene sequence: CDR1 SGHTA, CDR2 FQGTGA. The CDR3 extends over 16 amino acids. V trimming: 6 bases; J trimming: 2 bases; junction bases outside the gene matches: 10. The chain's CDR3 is CASRTKPGQPYNEQFF. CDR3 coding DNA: TGTGCCAGCAGGACGAAACCGGGACAGCCCTACAATGAGCAGTTCTTC.

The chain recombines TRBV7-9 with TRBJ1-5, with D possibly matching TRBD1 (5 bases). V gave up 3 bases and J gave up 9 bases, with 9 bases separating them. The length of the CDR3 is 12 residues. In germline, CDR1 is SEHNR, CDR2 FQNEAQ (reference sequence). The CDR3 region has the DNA TGTGCCAGCAGCTTTGACGGGACGCCCCAGCATTTT. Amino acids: CASSFDGTPQHF.

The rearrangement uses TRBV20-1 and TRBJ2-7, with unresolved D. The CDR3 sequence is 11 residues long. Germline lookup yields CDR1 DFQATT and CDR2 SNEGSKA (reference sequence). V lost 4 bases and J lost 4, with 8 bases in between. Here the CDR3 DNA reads TGCAGTGCTACCGACTTATACGAGCAGTACTTC. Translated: CSATDLYEQYF.

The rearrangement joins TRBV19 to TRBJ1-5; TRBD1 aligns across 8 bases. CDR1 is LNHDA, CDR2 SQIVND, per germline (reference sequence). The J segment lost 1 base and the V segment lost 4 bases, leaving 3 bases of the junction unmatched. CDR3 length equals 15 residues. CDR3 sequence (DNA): TGTGCCAGTAGTACCACAGGGGGGAGCAATCAGCCCCAGCATTTT. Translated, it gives CASSTTGGSNQPQHF.

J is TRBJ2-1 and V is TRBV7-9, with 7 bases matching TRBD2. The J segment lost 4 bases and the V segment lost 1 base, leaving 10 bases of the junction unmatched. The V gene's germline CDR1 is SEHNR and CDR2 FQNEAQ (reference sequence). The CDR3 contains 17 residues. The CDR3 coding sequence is TGTGCCAGCAGCTTAGGGTGGGAGGGCCGCCTATACAATGAGCAGTTCTTC. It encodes CASSLGWEGRLYNEQFF.

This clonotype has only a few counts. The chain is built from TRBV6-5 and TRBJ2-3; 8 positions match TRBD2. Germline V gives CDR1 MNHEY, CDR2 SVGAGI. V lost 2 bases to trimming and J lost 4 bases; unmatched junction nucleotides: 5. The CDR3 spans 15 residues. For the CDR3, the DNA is TGTGCCAGCAGTTACGAAGCGGGAGTAGCAGATACGCAGTATTTT. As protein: CASSYEAGVADTQYF.

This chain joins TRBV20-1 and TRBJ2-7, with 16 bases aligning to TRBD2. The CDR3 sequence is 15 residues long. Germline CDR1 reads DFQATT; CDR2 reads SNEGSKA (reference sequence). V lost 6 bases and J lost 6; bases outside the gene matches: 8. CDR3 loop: CSAGLAGGGPREQYF. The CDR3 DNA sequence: TGCAGTGCGGGACTAGCGGGAGGGGGGCCGCGCGAGCAGTACTTC.

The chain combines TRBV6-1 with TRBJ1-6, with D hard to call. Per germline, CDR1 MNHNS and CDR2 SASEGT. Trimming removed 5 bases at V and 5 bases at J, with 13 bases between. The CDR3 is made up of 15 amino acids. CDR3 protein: CASSSRGGNNSPLHF. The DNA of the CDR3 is TGTGCCAGCAGTAGCCGAGGAGGCAATAATTCACCCCTCCACTTT.

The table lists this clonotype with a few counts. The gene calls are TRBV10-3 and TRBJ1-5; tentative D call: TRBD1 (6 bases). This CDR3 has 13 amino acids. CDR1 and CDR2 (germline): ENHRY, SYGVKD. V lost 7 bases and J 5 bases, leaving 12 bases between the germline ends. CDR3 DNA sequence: TGTGCCATCACCAGGGGCGATGATCAGCCCCAGCATTTT. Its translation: CAITRGDDQPQHF.

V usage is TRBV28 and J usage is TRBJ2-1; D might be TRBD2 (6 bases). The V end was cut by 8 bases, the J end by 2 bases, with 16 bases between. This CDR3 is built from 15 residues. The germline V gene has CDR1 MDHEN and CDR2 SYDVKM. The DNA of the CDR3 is TGTGCCAGCGGCCGGAGGGACGCCCCCTACAATGAGCAGTTCTTC. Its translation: CASGRRDAPYNEQFF.

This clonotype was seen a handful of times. CDR3 sequence (DNA): TGTGCCAGCAGTTTAACCGGGGGGGGAAGCTATGGCTACACCTTC. This gives the protein CASSLTGGGSYGYTF. This chain connects TRBV28 to TRBJ1-2; D may be TRBD1 (5 bases). The length of the CDR3 is 15 residues. Per germline, CDR1 MDHEN and CDR2 SYDVKM. Trimming left V 2 bases short and J 4 bases short, with 14 bases between.

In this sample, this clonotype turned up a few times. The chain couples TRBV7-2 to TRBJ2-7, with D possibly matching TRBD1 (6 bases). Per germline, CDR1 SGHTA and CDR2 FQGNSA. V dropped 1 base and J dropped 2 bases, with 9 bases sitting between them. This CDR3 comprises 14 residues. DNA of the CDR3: TGTGCCAGCAGCTTAGAACCAGGGGCCTACGAGCAGTACTTC. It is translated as CASSLEPGAYEQYF. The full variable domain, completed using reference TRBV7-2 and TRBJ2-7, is GAGVSQSPSNKVTEKGKDVELRCDPISGHTALYWYRQSLGQGLEFLIYFQGNSAPDKSGLPSDRFSAERTGGSVSTLTIQRTQQEDSAVYLCASSLEPGAYEQYFGPGTRLTVT.

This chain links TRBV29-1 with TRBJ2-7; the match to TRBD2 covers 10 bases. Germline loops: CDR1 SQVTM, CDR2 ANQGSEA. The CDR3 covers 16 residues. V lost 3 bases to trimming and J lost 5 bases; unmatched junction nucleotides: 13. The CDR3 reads CSVEWQRAGGPHEQYF. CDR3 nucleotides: TGCAGCGTTGAGTGGCAAAGAGCGGGAGGGCCCCACGAGCAGTACTTC.

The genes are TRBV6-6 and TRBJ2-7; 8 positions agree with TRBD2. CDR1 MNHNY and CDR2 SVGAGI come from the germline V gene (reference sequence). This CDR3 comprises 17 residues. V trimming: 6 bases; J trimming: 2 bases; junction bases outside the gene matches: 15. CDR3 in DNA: TGTGCCAGCAGCCCCCACGTTGGAGCGGGAGTCCCCTACGAGCAGTACTTC. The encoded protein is CASSPHVGAGVPYEQYF.

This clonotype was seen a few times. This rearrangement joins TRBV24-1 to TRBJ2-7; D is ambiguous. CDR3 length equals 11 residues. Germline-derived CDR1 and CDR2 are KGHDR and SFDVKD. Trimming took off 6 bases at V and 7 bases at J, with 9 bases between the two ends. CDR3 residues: CATSQSGEQYF. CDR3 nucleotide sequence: TGTGCCACCAGTCAATCCGGGGAGCAGTACTTC.

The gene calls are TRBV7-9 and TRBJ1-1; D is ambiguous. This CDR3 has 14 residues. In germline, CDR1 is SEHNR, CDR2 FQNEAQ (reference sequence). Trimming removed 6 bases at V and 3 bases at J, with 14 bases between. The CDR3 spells CASSDGGGYTEAFF. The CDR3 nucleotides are TGTGCCAGCAGTGACGGAGGAGGGTACACTGAAGCTTTCTTT.

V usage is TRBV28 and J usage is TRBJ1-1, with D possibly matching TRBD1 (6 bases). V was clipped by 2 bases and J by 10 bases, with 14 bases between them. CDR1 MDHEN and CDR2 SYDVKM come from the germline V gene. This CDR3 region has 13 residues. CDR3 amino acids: CASSLAGARGAFF. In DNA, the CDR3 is TGTGCCAGCAGTTTAGCGGGGGCCCGGGGAGCTTTCTTT.

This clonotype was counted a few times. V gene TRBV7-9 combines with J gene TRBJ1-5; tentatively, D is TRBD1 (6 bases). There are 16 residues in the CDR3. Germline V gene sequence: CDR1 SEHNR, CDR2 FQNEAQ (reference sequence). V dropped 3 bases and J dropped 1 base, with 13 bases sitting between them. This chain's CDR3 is CASSLAGQPSNQPQHF. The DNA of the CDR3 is TGTGCCAGCAGCTTGGCCGGACAGCCAAGCAATCAGCCCCAGCATTTT.